This is a list of T cell receptor beta chains from one sample in a study of CD8 T cells in ankylosing spondylitis. TCRdb ran MiXCR on the 5' RACE reads and lists one entry per CDR3 protein. There are 220,000 or so distinct CDR3 sequences in the sample; more than 9% occur only once, and about 19% lies in the top ten. Sequencing was carried out using blood, either unsorted or a sorted T cell fraction (not recorded which). These receptors were collected from a male donor with ankylosing spondylitis or in good health (not recorded which). Each CDR3 is given without its conserved first and last residue.

J gene: TRBJ2-3
V gene: TRBV20-1
CDR3 protein: SARNSPDTQY

J gene: TRBJ1-3
V gene: TRBV3-1
CDR3 protein: ASSQASRSSGNTIY

J gene: TRBJ2-7
V gene: TRBV15
CDR3 protein: ATSRSRSSYEQY

J gene: TRBJ2-7
V gene: TRBV5-1
CDR3 protein: ASSASGQSTSYEQY

J gene: TRBJ2-2
V gene: TRBV2
CDR3 protein: ASSVTGVDTGELF

J gene: TRBJ2-1
V gene: TRBV10-2
CDR3 protein: ASSLYGNEQF

J gene: TRBJ2-5
V gene: TRBV10-3
CDR3 protein: AISERGQETQY

J gene: TRBJ1-2
V gene: TRBV6-2/TRBV6-3
CDR3 protein: ASRPFRTSPPPYGYT

J gene: TRBJ2-7
V gene: TRBV10-3
CDR3 protein: AISESPDLGEQY

J gene: TRBJ2-3
V gene: TRBV7-9
CDR3 protein: ASSLRLAGGPDTQY

J gene: TRBJ2-7
V gene: TRBV18
CDR3 protein: ASSPQGDPSYEQY

J gene: TRBJ2-7
V gene: TRBV20-1
CDR3 protein: SASEYTAGQLSYEQY

J gene: TRBJ1-5
V gene: TRBV7-9
CDR3 protein: ASSITGTSNQPQH

J gene: TRBJ2-7
V gene: TRBV6-1
CDR3 protein: ASSPKWTGSSYEQY

J gene: TRBJ2-1
V gene: TRBV5-5
CDR3 protein: ASRIRDTGYNEQF

J gene: TRBJ2-6
V gene: TRBV5-1
CDR3 protein: ASSLGSSRTGANVLT

J gene: TRBJ1-5
V gene: TRBV20-1
CDR3 protein: SAHSGNSNQPQH

J gene: TRBJ2-3
V gene: TRBV7-9
CDR3 protein: ASSFRQGAGDTQY

J gene: TRBJ1-2
V gene: TRBV7-3
CDR3 protein: ASSAYRGNGYT

J gene: TRBJ2-5
V gene: TRBV20-1
CDR3 protein: SARWPSGVQETQY

J gene: TRBJ2-1
V gene: TRBV5-6
CDR3 protein: ASSLIRTGSSYNEQF

J gene: TRBJ2-2
V gene: TRBV7-2
CDR3 protein: ASSLASTGRGLTGELF

J gene: TRBJ2-3
V gene: TRBV7-9
CDR3 protein: ASSFGLVSPDTQY

J gene: TRBJ1-6
V gene: TRBV12-3/TRBV12-4
CDR3 protein: ASSPGQGNSPLH

J gene: TRBJ2-7
V gene: TRBV5-1
CDR3 protein: ASSSYGISRGRKAEQY

J gene: TRBJ2-1
V gene: TRBV7-6
CDR3 protein: ASSLQPLLEQF